One sample yielded the 25 T cell receptor beta chains listed below, sequenced in a study of blood T cells in healthy people across ages. Sample-barcoded 5' priming and a J-beta primer mix drove a second PCR of roughly 7 to 11 cycles. TCRdb analysed the 5' RACE reads with MiXCR anew, one entry per CDR3 protein. This table holds about 1.4 million distinct CDR3 sequences, around 59% found once. Sample: blood. All receptors derive from a man between 18 and 29 years old in good health.

In this sample, this clonotype turned up a few times. This rearrangement joins TRBV29-1 to TRBJ2-3; the match to TRBD1 covers 9 bases. V was pared by 7 bases and J by 5 bases, with 7 bases of the junction left unmatched. The CDR3 is made up of 13 amino acids. The germline V gene encodes CDR1 SQVTM and CDR2 ANQGSEA. The CDR3 nucleotides read TGCAGCGGCCGGACAGGGGTAGTAGATACGCAGTATTTT. Translated, it gives CSGRTGVVDTQYF.

The chain joins TRBV6-1 to TRBJ2-4, with unresolved D. Trimming cost V 2 bases and J 9 bases, with 11 bases left between them. The V gene's germline CDR1 is MNHNS and CDR2 SASEGT. The CDR3 covers 13 residues. CDR3: CASSESYGGIQYF. DNA for the CDR3: TGTGCCAGCAGTGAATCCTATGGCGGCATTCAGTACTTC.

V is TRBV20-1 and J is TRBJ1-2; unclear D gene. CDR3 size: 12 residues. Germline-derived CDR1 and CDR2 are DFQATT and SNEGSKA (reference sequence). V was clipped by 6 bases and J by 4 bases, with 12 bases between them. Here the CDR3 reads CSAQRETYGYTF. The CDR3 DNA reads TGCAGTGCACAACGGGAGACCTATGGCTACACCTTC.

The sample holds one count of this clonotype. CDR3 in amino acids: CASSGYETGAYGYTF. The CDR3, as DNA: TGTGCCAGCAGCGGATATGAAACAGGCGCCTATGGCTACACCTTC. V is TRBV14 and J is TRBJ1-2, with a tentative D call TRBD1 (5 bases). Trimming removed 5 bases from V and 4 bases from J, with 17 bases in between. Germline CDR1 SGHDN, CDR2 FVKESK. The CDR3 sequence is 15 residues long.

The chain joins TRBV7-9 to TRBJ2-5; no definite D call. The last part of the DNA fits TRBJ2-7 better; the J call may be wrong. The CDR3 runs 12 residues. Germline-derived CDR1 and CDR2 are SEHNR and FQNEAQ (reference sequence). CDR3 DNA sequence: TGTGCCAGCAGCTTAATTGTCTCCGAGCAGTACTTC. It yields the protein CASSLIVSEQYF.

This clonotype was detected only once. The chain recombines TRBV28 with TRBJ2-2; a possible D gene is TRBD2 (5 bases). CDR3 size: 17 residues. The germline V and J ends were trimmed by 6 bases and 4 bases, with 21 bases remaining between them. Germline CDR1 and CDR2: MDHEN and SYDVKM. The CDR3 nucleotides are TGTGCCAGCAGCTCGTATGAGGGCCCGGGTGGCACCGGGGAGCTGTTTTTT. Protein product: CASSSYEGPGGTGELFF. Using reference TRBV28 and TRBJ2-2 for the parts outside the CDR3, the full variable domain is DVKVTQSSRYLVKRTGEKVFLECVQDMDHENMFWYRQDPGLGLRLIYFSYDVKMKEKGDIPEGYSVSREKKERFSLILESASTNQTSMYLCASSSYEGPGGTGELFFGEGSRLTVL.

The V and J genes are TRBV9 and TRBJ2-1; D remains ambiguous. This CDR3 region has 14 residues. Per the germline V gene, CDR1 is SGDLS and CDR2 is YYNGEE. V was shortened by 0 bases and J by 6 bases, with 10 bases between the two germline ends. CDR3 bases: TGTGCCAGCAGCGTAGAAGGGCAGAGCAATGAGCAGTTCTTC. This gives the protein CASSVEGQSNEQFF.

The chain is built from TRBV20-1 and TRBJ2-7; 12 bases match TRBD2. This CDR3 is 16 amino acids long. Germline V gene lookup returns CDR1 DFQATT and CDR2 SNEGSKA (reference sequence). V dropped 6 bases and J dropped 3; count of bases not matched to a gene: 12. CDR3 DNA sequence: TGCAGTGCCCCAAAGAGGGGACTAGCGGGCTACTACGAGCAGTACTTC. Translation gives CSAPKRGLAGYYEQYF.

The chain recombines TRBV11-2 with TRBJ1-5, with unresolved D. Trimming cost V 4 bases and J 3 bases, with 7 bases left between them. There are 13 residues in the CDR3. Per germline, CDR1 SGHAT and CDR2 FQNNGV. The CDR3 DNA follows: TGTGCCAGCAGCTGGGGTTTCAATCAGCCCCAGCATTTT. This encodes CASSWGFNQPQHF.

The rearrangement uses TRBV27 and TRBJ2-2; D unresolved. The V and J ends lost 0 bases and 2 bases respectively, with 7 bases between them. CDR3 length equals 15 residues. Germline V gene sequence: CDR1 MNHEY, CDR2 SMNVEV (reference sequence). The CDR3 coding sequence is TGTGCCAGCAGTTTATCATCGGCAAACACCGGGGAGCTGTTTTTT. It specifies CASSLSSANTGELFF.

This clonotype was counted a few times. The J gene is TRBJ1-1, the V gene TRBV7-8, with 8 positions matching TRBD1. Unmatched junction bases numbered 9, after V lost 5 bases and J lost 4 bases. The CDR3 totals 15 residues. The germline gives CDR1 SGHVS, CDR2 FQNEAQ. CDR3 in DNA: TGTGCCAGCAGCGTGGGGACAGGCAGGACCACTGAAGCTTTCTTT. It encodes CASSVGTGRTTEAFF.

This rearrangement joins TRBV7-2 to TRBJ2-5, with 7 bases lining up with TRBD2. The J call may be wrong; the DNA end is better matched by TRBJ2-7. From germline, CDR1 is SGHTA and CDR2 FQGNSA. The CDR3 covers 15 residues. CDR3 region: CASSLAGTTRYEQYF. CDR3 coding DNA: TGTGCCAGCAGCTTAGCTGGGACTACCAGGTACGAGCAGTACTTC.

The gene calls are TRBV6-1 and TRBJ1-4; D is unclear. This CDR3 comprises 13 residues. Germline V gene data show CDR1 as MNHNS and CDR2 as SASEGT. The V gene lost 2 bases and the J gene lost 8 bases, with 9 bases spanning the gap. The CDR3 DNA sequence: TGTGCCAGCAGTGAATTGGTGGAAGAAAAACTGTTTTTT. Translating gives CASSELVEEKLFF.

Concerning this clonotype: A junction end diverges from the germline sequence, so it may reflect a read error. J is TRBJ1-6 and V is TRBV7-9; 8 nucleotides match TRBD1. The CDR3 covers 14 residues. In germline, CDR1 is SEHNR, CDR2 FQNEAQ (reference sequence). The CDR3 region is CSSSTTGGNSPLHF. The CDR3 DNA follows: TGTTCCAGCAGCACAACAGGGGGAAATTCACCCCTCCACTTT.

This sequence joins TRBV30 and TRBJ2-7, with 7 bases lining up with TRBD2. Germline loops: CDR1 GTSNPN, CDR2 SVGIG (reference sequence). Losses at the gene ends were 5 bases for V and 3 bases for J; bases not matched to a gene: 4. The CDR3 contains 12 residues. The DNA of the CDR3 is TGTGCCTGGGGGACGGGGGGCTACGAGCAGTACTTC. It translates to CAWGTGGYEQYF.

This rearrangement joins TRBV5-1 to TRBJ2-6, with TRBD1 matching 9 bases. The J segment lost 2 bases and the V segment lost 2 bases, leaving 2 bases of the junction unmatched. Germline V gives CDR1 SGHRS, CDR2 YFSETQ. The CDR3 is made up of 16 amino acids. CDR3 residues: CASSLQGAAGANVLTF. CDR3 coding DNA: TGCGCCAGCAGCTTACAGGGGGCAGCTGGGGCCAACGTCCTGACTTTC.

The chain joins TRBV27 to TRBJ2-3, with D possibly matching TRBD1 (5 bases). Germline CDR1 reads MNHEY; CDR2 reads SMNVEV (reference sequence). V was clipped by 3 bases and J by 2 bases, with 18 bases between them. CDR3 length: 17 residues. The CDR3 spells CASSFLTVRGITDTQYF. The CDR3 nucleotides read TGTGCCAGCAGTTTTTTGACAGTCCGTGGGATCACAGATACGCAGTATTTT.

The chain employs TRBV12-3 or TRBV12-4 and TRBJ2-4; D unclear. The end of the DNA is better explained by TRBJ2-5, so the J call may be wrong. The CDR3 consists of 12 residues. The CDR3 bases are TGTGCCAGCAGTTTAGGGGAACAGACCCAGTACTTC. Amino acid sequence: CASSLGEQTQYF.

V and J are TRBV29-1 and TRBJ2-7; TRBD2 matches at 9 bases. Germline CDR1 reads SQVTM; CDR2 reads ANQGSEA. This CDR3 contains 15 residues. Trimming took 0 bases from V and 1 from J; bases not matched to a gene: 4. The CDR3 is CSVEDGRGGSYEQYF. The CDR3 DNA reads TGCAGCGTTGAAGATGGGCGGGGGGGATCCTACGAGCAGTACTTC.

The chain uses TRBV20-1 and TRBJ2-2, with 10 bases matching TRBD2. The CDR3 sequence is 16 residues long. CDR1 DFQATT and CDR2 SNEGSKA come from the germline V gene (reference sequence). The junction had 5 bases not matched to a gene; V was cut back by 0 bases and J by 4 bases. Here the CDR3 DNA reads TGCAGTGCTAGAGATTTCGGGACTAGCGCCACCGGGGAGCTGTTTTTT. This gives the protein CSARDFGTSATGELFF.

Only a few counts were recorded for this clonotype. The V call is TRBV5-1, the J call TRBJ1-2, with a tentative D call TRBD1 (5 bases). V shed 4 bases and J shed 7 bases, with 17 bases lying between them. Germline CDR1 SGHRS, CDR2 YFSETQ. The CDR3 sequence is 14 residues long. The CDR3 here is CASSGNQGLGGYTF. CDR3 nucleotide sequence: TGCGCCAGCAGCGGAAATCAGGGCCTCGGTGGCTACACCTTC.

The rearrangement joins TRBV20-1 to TRBJ2-7; no reliable D call. CDR1 and CDR2 from the germline V gene are DFQATT and SNEGSKA (reference sequence). Trimming took off 6 bases at V and 0 bases at J, with 18 bases between the two ends. The CDR3 consists of 15 residues. The CDR3 sequence: CSAISTAPSSYEQYF. The CDR3 nucleotides read TGCAGTGCCATATCGACTGCCCCGAGCTCCTACGAGCAGTACTTC.

The V and J genes are TRBV12-3 or TRBV12-4 and TRBJ2-1, with 7 bases matching TRBD1. With V trimmed by 4 bases and J by 9 bases, 9 bases remained unmatched. This CDR3 has 14 amino acids. CDR3 coding DNA: TGTGCCAGCAGTTACAGGGAGAGGGGGCGTGAGCAGTTCTTC. Amino acid sequence: CASSYRERGREQFF.

J is TRBJ2-7 and V is TRBV7-2; D remains unclear. The CDR3 loop spans 15 amino acids. V lost 4 bases and J 2 bases, leaving 15 bases between the germline ends. Germline V gives CDR1 SGHTA, CDR2 FQGNSA. This CDR3 reads CASSSSWASTYEQYF. In nucleotides, the CDR3 is TGTGCCAGCAGCTCGTCGTGGGCCTCCACCTACGAGCAGTACTTC. The complete variable domain, with remaining parts taken from reference TRBV7-2 and TRBJ2-7, reads GAGVSQSPSNKVTEKGKDVELRCDPISGHTALYWYRQSLGQGLEFLIYFQGNSAPDKSGLPSDRFSAERTGGSVSTLTIQRTQQEDSAVYLCASSSSWASTYEQYFGPGTRLTVT.

This clonotype was found a few times. The chain carries TRBV5-1 and TRBJ2-1, with no clear D. The CDR3 has 14 amino acids. V was cut by 2 bases and J by 4 bases, with 10 bases left in between. Germline CDR1 and CDR2: SGHRS and YFSETQ. CDR3 in amino acids: CASSLLNLYNEQFF. DNA of the CDR3: TGCGCCAGCAGCTTACTTAACTTGTACAATGAGCAGTTCTTC.